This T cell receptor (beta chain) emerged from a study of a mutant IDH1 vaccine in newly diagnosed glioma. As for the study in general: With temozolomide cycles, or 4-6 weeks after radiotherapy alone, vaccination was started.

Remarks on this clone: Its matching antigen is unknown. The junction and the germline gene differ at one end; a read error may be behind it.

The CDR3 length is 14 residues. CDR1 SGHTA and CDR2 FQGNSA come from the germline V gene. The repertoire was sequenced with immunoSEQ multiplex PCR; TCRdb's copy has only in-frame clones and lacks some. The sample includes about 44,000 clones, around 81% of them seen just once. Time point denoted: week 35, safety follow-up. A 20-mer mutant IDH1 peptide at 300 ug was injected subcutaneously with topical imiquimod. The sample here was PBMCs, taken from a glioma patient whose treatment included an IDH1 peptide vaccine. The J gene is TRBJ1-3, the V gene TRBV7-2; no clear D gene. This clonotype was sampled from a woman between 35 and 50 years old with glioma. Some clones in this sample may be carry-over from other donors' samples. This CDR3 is CATSPTLSGNTIYF. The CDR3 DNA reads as TGTGCCACCAGCCCCACTCTCTCTGGAAACACCATATATTTT.